The 5 T cell receptor beta chains presented below share a single source sample, sequenced in a study of Graves' ophthalmopathy and Graves' hyperthyroidism. Amplification of TCR beta CDR3 regions used RNA transcripts. The workflow started with a first-round RT-PCR run with HTBI primers and then moved on to a second-round multiplex PCR. MiXCR was run by TCRdb on the multiplex PCR reads, yielding one entry per CDR3 protein. The sample consists of around 1.1 million distinct CDR3 sequences, less than 45% of them appearing once. Source material: peripheral blood or thyroid tissue (not recorded which). Source of these receptors: an adult man with Graves' hyperthyroidism.

At least ten counts were recorded for this clonotype. V is TRBV2 and J is TRBJ1-2; D gene unclear. The CDR3 covers 13 residues. Trimming took off 7 bases at V and 0 bases at J, with 9 bases between the two ends. Germline V lookup: CDR1 SNHLY, CDR2 FYNNEI. Here the CDR3 DNA reads TGTGCCAGCATTCCTTTGACTAACTATGGCTACACCTTC. Protein sequence: CASIPLTNYGYTF.

Notes on this clonotype: A much more abundant neighbour one base away suggests this may be a read error. V and J are TRBV5-1 and TRBJ1-4; maybe TRBD1 (6 bases). Germline V CDR1 and CDR2: SGHRS, YFSETQ. The CDR3 runs 15 residues. With 3 bases removed from V and 0 bases from J, the gap between germline ends came to 9 bases. CDR3 DNA sequence: TGCGCCAGCAGCTCAGGGGCATCAACTAATGAAAAACTGTTTTTT. This encodes CASSSGASTNEKLFF. Using reference TRBV5-1 and TRBJ1-4 for the parts outside the CDR3, the full variable domain is KAGVTQTPRYLIKTRGQQVTLSCSPISGHRSVSWYQQTPGQGLQFLFEYFSETQRNKGNFPGRFSGRQFSNSRSEMNVSTLELGDSALYLCASSSGASTNEKLFFGSGTQLSVL.

The gene calls are TRBV7-2 and TRBJ1-2; D possibly corresponds to TRBD1 (6 bases). The CDR3 sequence is 15 residues long. CDR1 and CDR2 (germline): SGHTA, FQGNSA. Trimming removed 2 bases at V and 4 bases at J, with 14 bases between. This CDR3 is CASSLSGVNSYGYTF. The CDR3 DNA reads as TGTGCCAGCAGCTTATCAGGGGTAAACAGCTATGGCTACACCTTC.

The rearrangement joins TRBV20-1 to TRBJ1-6; 11 bases line up with TRBD1. The germline CDR1 and CDR2 sequences are DFQATT and SNEGSKA (reference sequence). Germline trimming cut 6 bases from V and 2 bases from J; bases unmatched to any gene: 6. There are 16 residues in the CDR3. The CDR3 nucleotides read TGCAGTGCAGGACAGGGGGCGAAACCCTATAATTCACCCCTCCACTTT. It specifies CSAGQGAKPYNSPLHF.

This clonotype has a count of ten or more. The chain joins TRBV7-8 to TRBJ1-1, with D possibly TRBD1 on 6 matching bases. Trimming took off 3 bases at V and 6 bases at J, with 14 bases between the two ends. CDR3 length: 14 residues. The germline gives CDR1 SGHVS, CDR2 FQNEAQ. In nucleotides, the CDR3 is TGTGCCAGCAGCTTCGGACAGCGGGCCGCTGAAGCTTTCTTT. Amino acids: CASSFGQRAAEAFF.